The T cell receptor (beta chain) under discussion was sequenced for a study of spatial heterogeneity in lung cancer. V gave up 5 bases and J gave up 0 bases; unmatched junction bases: 5. Germline lookup yields CDR1 SGHVS and CDR2 FQNEAQ. The CDR3 has 15 amino acids. TCRdb recomputed calls from the 5' RACE reads with MiXCR, one row per CDR3 protein. In the table there are some 16,000 distinct CDR3 sequences, around 6.8% of which are singletons. This clonotype was counted ten times or more. The antigen remains unidentified. Time point of the sample: sample taken at primary tumor resection. Findings and limits, study-wide: In tumors, expanded intratumoral alpha and beta TCR counts tracked mutation counts. Ubiquitous expanded TCR counts tracked ubiquitous nonsynonymous mutations, and regional counts tracked regional ones.

The sample in question was lung tumor tissue, obtained at surgery. This chain uses TRBV7-8 with TRBJ1-1; 8 bases agree with TRBD1. The sequence came from a female donor with early-stage non-small cell lung cancer. CDR3 sequence: CASSPRQGMNTEAFF. The DNA of the CDR3 is TGTGCCAGCAGCCCGCGACAGGGGATGAACACTGAAGCTTTCTTT.